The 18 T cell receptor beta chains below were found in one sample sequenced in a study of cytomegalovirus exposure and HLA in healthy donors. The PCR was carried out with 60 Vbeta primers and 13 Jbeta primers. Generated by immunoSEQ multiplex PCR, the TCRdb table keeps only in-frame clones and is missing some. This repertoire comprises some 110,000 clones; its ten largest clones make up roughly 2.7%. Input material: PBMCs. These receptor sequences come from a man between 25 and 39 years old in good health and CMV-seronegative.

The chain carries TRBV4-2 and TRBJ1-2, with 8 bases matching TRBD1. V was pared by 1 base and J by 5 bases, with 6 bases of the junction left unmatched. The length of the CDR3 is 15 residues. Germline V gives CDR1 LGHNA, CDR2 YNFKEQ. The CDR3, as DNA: TGTGCCAGCAGCCAAGGGGGGACAGGCGAATATGGCTACACCTTC. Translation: CASSQGGTGEYGYTF.

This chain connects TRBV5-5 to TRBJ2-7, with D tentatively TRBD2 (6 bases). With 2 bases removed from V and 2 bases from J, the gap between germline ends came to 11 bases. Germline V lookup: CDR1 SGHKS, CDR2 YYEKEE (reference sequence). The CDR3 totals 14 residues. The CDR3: CASSFGGSPYEQYF. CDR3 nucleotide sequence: TGTGCCAGCAGCTTCGGAGGGTCCCCCTACGAGCAGTACTTC.

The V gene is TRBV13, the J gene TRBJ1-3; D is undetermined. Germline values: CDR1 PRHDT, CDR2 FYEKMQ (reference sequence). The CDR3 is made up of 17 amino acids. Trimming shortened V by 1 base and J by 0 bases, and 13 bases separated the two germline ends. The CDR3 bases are TGTGCCAGCAGCTTAGAGGTCCACAGCTACTCTGGAAACACCATATATTTT. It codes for CASSLEVHSYSGNTIYF.

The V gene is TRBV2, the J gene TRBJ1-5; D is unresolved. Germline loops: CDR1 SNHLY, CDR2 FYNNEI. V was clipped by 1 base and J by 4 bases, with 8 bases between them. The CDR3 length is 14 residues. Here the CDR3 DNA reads TGTGCCAGCAGTGAAGTTACGGGGAATCAGCCCCAGCATTTT. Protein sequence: CASSEVTGNQPQHF.

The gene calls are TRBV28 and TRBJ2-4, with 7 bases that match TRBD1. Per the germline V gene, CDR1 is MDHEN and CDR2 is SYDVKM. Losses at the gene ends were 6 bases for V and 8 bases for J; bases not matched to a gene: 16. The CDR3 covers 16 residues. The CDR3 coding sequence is TGTGCCAGCAGACCAAGAAGGACAGGAATGCCCTACATTCAGTACTTC. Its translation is CASRPRRTGMPYIQYF.

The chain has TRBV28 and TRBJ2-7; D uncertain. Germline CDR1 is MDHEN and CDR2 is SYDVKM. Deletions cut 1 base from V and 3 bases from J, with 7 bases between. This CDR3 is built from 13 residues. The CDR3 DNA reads TGTGCCAGCAGTTTATTCTACGGCTACGAGCAGTACTTC. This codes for CASSLFYGYEQYF.

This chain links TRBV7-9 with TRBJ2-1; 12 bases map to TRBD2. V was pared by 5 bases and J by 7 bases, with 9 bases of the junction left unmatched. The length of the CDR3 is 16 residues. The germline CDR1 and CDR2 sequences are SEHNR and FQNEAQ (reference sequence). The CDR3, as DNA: TGTGCCAGCAGCCCAAGGACTAGCGGGGTAGAGAATGAGCAGTTCTTC. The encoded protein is CASSPRTSGVENEQFF. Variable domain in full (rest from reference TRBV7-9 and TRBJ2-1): DTGVSQNPRHKITKRGQNVTFRCDPISEHNRLYWYRQTLGQGPEFLTYFQNEAQLEKSRLLSDRFSAERPKGSFSTLEIQRTEQGDSAMYLCASSPRTSGVENEQFFGPGTRLTVL.

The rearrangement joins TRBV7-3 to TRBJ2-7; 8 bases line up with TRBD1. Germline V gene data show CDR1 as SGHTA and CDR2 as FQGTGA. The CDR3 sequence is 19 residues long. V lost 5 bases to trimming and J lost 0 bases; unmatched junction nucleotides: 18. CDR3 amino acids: CASSTRTGPFGQASYEQYF. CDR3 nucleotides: TGTGCCAGCAGCACAAGGACAGGGCCGTTTGGGCAGGCCTCCTACGAGCAGTACTTC.

The CDR3 loop is CATSSPWDRGTDTQYF. The CDR3, as DNA: TGTGCCACCAGCTCGCCCTGGGACAGGGGCACAGATACGCAGTATTTT. The chain employs TRBV15 and TRBJ2-3; 9 nucleotides line up with TRBD1. Germline CDR1 reads LNHNV; CDR2 reads YYDKDF (reference sequence). J was trimmed by 1 base and V by 5 bases; bases with no gene match: 7. The CDR3 has 16 residues.

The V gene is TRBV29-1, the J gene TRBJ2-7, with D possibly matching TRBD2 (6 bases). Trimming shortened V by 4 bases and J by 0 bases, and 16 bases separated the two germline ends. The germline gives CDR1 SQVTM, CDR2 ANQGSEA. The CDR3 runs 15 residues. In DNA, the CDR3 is TGCAGCGTTGGGGGACTCCCGCTAAGCTCCTACGAGCAGTACTTC. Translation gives CSVGGLPLSSYEQYF.

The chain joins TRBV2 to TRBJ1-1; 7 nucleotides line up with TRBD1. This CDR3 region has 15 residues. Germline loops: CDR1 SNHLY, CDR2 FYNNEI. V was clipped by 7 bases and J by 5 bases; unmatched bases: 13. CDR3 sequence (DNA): TGTGCCAGCAATACCCCGGAGGGGGCAGGGACTGAAGCTTTCTTT. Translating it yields CASNTPEGAGTEAFF.

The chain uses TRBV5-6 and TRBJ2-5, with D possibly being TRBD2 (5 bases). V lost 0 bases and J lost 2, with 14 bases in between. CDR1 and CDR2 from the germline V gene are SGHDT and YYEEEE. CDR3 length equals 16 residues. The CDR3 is CASSLANGKFQETQYF. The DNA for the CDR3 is TGTGCCAGCAGCTTGGCCAACGGGAAATTTCAAGAGACCCAGTACTTC.

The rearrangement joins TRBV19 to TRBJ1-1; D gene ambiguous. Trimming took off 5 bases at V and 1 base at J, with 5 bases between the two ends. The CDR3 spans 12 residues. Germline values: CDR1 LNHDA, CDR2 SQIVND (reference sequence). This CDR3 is CASSLGNTEAFF. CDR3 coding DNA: TGTGCCAGTAGTCTCGGGAACACTGAAGCTTTCTTT.

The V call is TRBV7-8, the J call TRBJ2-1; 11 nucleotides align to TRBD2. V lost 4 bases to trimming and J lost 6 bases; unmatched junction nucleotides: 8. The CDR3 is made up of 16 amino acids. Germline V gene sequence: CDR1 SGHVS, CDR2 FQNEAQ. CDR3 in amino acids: CASSSPLAGGLNEQFF. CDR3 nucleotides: TGTGCCAGCAGCTCCCCTTTAGCGGGAGGGCTCAATGAGCAGTTCTTC.

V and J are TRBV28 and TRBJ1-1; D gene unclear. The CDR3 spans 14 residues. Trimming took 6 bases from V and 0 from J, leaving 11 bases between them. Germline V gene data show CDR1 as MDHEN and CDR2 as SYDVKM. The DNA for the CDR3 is TGTGCCAGCAGGACACAGACCATGAACACTGAAGCTTTCTTT. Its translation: CASRTQTMNTEAFF.

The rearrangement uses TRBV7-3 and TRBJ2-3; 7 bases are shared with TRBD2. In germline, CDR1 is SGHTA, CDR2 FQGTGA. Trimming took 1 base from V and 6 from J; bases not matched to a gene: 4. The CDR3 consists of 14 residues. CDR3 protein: CASSLSGSGDTQYF. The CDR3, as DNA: TGTGCCAGCAGCTTAAGCGGGAGCGGGGATACGCAGTATTTT.

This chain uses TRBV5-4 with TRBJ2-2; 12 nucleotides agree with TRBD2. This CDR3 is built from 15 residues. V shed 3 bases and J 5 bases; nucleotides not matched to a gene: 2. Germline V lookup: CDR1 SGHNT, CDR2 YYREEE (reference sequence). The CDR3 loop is CASSSGTSGTGELFF. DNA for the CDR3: TGTGCCAGCAGCTCCGGGACTAGCGGGACCGGGGAGCTGTTTTTT.

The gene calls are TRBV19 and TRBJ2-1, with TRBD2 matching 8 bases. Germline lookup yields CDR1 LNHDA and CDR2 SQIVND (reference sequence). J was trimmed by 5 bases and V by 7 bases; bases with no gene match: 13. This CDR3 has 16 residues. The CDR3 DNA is TGTGCCAGTACTTCCGAAGGTAGCGGGATCAACAATGAGCAGTTCTTC. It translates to CASTSEGSGINNEQFF.